By share, the clone carrying this T cell receptor (beta chain) counts as medium-sized (0.01 to 0.1%). Its antigen is undetermined. Being off target in a library aimed at alpha chains, this beta chain has a size of little meaning. Germline loops: CDR1 DFQATT, CDR2 SNEGSKA (reference sequence). The length of the CDR3 is 12 residues. Trimming removed 4 bases from V and 2 bases from J, with 8 bases in between. The sample belongs to a study of spatial heterogeneity in lung cancer. Study summary: Unique TCR and UMI combinations averaged more than ten appearances each in raw reads. Broader study findings: Tumor mutation count correlated with how many alpha and beta TCRs expanded intratumorally. Ubiquitous and regional expanded TCR counts tracked ubiquitous and regional nonsynonymous mutations, respectively. Tumor T-cell coverage was an estimated 7% or so for alpha and around 12% for beta chains.

As for time point: sample taken at primary tumor resection. The input material, whole RNA from tumor, nontumor lung or frozen PBMC, was sequenced unsorted. TCRdb called the 5' RACE reads again in MiXCR, with one record for every CDR3 protein. The sample has about 3,000 distinct CDR3 sequences; about 6% are singletons. V usage is TRBV20-1 and J usage is TRBJ1-2, with no clear D. The clonotype originates from a male donor with early-stage non-small cell lung cancer. The sequencing here drew on lung tumor tissue, taken at surgery. Here the CDR3 DNA reads TGCAGTGCTATACCGCCCAACTATGGCTACACCTTC. This gives the protein CSAIPPNYGYTF.